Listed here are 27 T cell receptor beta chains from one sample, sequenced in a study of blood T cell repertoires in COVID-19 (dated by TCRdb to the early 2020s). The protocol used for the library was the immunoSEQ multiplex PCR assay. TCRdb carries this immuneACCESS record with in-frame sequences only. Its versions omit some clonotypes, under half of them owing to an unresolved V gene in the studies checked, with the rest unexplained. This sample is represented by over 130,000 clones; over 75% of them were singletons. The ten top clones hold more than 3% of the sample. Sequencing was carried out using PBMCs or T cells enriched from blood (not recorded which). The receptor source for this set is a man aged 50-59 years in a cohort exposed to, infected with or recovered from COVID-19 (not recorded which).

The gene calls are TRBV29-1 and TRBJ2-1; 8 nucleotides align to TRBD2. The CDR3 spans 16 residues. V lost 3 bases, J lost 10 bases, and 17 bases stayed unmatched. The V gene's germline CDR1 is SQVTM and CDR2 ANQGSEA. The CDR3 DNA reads TGCAGCGTTGAGGGTCGTCGGGAGGGCCGGTTGGGGGAGCAGTTCTTC. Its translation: CSVEGRREGRLGEQFF.

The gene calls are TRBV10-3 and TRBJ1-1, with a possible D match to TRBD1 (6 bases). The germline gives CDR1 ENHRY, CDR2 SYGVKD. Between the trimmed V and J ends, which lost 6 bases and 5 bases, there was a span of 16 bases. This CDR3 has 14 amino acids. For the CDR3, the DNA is TGTGCCATCAGCAGGACAGTGGGGGCGACTGAAGCTTTCTTT. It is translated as CAISRTVGATEAFF.

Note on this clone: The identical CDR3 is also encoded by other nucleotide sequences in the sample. Written as DNA, the CDR3 is TGCGCCAGCAGCCCCGGGACAGCGTATGGCTACACCTTC. This codes for CASSPGTAYGYTF. This chain links TRBV4-1 with TRBJ1-2; TRBD1 agrees at 7 bases. This CDR3 region has 13 residues. Losses at the gene ends were 4 bases for V and 5 bases for J; bases not matched to a gene: 4. The germline CDR1 and CDR2 sequences are MGHRA and YSYEKL.

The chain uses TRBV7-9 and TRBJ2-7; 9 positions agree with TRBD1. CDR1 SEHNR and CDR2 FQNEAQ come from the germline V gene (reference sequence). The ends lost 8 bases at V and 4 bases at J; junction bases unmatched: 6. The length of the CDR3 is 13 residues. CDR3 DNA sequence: TGTGCCAGCGCTCCGGGACAGGGTTACGAGCAGTACTTC. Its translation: CASAPGQGYEQYF.

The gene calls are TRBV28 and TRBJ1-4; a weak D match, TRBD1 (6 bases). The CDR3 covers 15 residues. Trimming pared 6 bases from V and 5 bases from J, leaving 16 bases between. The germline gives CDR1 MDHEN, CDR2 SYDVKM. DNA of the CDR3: TGTGCCAGCAGCTTCGGAGACAGGAAAAATGAAAAACTGTTTTTT. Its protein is CASSFGDRKNEKLFF.

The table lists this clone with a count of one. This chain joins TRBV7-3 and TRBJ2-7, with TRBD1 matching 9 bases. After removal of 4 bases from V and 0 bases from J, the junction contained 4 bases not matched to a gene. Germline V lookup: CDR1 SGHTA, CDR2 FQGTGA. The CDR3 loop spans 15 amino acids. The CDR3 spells CASSSGTGSSYEQYF. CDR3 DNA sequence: TGTGCCAGCAGCTCTGGGACAGGGAGCTCCTACGAGCAGTACTTC.

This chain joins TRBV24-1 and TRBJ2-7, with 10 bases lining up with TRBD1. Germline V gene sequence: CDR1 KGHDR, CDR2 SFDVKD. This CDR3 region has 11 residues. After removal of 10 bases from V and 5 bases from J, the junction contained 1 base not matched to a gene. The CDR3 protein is CATGQGNEQYF. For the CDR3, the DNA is TGTGCCACGGGACAGGGGAACGAGCAGTACTTC.

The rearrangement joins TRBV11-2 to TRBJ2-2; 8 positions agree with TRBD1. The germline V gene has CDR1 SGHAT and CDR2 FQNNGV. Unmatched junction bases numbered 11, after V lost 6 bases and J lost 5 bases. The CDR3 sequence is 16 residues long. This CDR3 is CASSTQGGYGTGELFF. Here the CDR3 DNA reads TGTGCCAGCAGTACACAGGGGGGCTATGGAACCGGGGAGCTGTTTTTT.

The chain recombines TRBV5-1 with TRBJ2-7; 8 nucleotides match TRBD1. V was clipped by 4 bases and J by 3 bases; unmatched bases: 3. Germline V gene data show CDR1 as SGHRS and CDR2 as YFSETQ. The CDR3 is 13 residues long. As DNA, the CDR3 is TGCGCCAGCAGCCGACAGGGGAACTACGAGCAGTACTTC. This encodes CASSRQGNYEQYF.

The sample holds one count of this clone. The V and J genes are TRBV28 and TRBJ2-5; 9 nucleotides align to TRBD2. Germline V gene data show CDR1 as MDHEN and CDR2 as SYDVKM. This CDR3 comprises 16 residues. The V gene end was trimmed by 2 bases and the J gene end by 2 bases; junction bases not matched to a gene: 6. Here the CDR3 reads CASSLGVSGSQETQYF. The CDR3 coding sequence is TGTGCCAGCAGTTTAGGTGTTAGCGGGAGTCAAGAGACCCAGTACTTC.

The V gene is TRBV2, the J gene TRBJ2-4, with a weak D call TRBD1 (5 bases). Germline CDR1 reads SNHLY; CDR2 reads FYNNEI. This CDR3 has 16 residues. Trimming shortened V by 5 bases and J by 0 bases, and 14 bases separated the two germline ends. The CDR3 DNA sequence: TGTGCCAGCAGTAGCCAGGGTAGAGTAGCCAAAAACATTCAGTACTTC. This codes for CASSSQGRVAKNIQYF.

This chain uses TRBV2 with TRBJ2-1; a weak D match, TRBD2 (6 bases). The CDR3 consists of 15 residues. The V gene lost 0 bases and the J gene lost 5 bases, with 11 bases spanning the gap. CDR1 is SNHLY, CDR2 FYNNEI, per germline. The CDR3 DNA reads TGTGCCAGCAGTGAAGCGGTGGTAGCGGACAATGAGCAGTTCTTC. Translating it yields CASSEAVVADNEQFF.

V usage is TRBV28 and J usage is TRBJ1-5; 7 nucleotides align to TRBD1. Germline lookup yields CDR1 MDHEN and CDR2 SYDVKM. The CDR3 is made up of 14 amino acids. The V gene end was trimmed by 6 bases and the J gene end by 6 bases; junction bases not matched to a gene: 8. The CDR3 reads CASRPDRVRQPQHF. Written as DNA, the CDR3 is TGTGCCAGCAGACCCGACAGGGTTCGTCAGCCCCAGCATTTT.

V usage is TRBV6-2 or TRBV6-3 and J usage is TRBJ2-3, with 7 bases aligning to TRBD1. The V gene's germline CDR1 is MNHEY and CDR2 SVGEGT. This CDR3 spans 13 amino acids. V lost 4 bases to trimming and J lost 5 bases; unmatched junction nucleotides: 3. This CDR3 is CASSFAGGDTQYF. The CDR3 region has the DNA TGTGCCAGCAGTTTCGCAGGGGGAGATACGCAGTATTTT.

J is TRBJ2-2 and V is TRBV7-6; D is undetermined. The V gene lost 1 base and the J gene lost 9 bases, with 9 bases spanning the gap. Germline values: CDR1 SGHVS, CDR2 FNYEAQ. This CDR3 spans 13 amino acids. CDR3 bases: TGTGCCAGCAGCTTAGTTGTCTCTCGGGAGCTGTTTTTT. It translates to CASSLVVSRELFF.

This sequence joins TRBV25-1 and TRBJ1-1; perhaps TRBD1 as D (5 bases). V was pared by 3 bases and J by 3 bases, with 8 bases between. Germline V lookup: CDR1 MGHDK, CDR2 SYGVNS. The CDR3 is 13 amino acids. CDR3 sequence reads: CASSEIGDTEAFF. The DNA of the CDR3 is TGTGCCAGCAGTGAGATAGGGGACACTGAAGCTTTCTTT.

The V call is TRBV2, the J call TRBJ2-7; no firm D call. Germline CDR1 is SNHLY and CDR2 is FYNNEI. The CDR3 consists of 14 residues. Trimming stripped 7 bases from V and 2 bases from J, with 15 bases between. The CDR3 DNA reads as TGTGCCAGCACCGAGCGCGGTTATACCTACGAGCAGTACTTC. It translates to CASTERGYTYEQYF.

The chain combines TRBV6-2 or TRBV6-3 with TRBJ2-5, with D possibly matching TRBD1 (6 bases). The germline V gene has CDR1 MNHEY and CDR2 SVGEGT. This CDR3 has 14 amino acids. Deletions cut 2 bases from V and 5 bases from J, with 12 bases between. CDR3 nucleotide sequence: TGTGCCAGCAGTTACAACAGGGTGAGGGAGACCCAGTACTTC. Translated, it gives CASSYNRVRETQYF.

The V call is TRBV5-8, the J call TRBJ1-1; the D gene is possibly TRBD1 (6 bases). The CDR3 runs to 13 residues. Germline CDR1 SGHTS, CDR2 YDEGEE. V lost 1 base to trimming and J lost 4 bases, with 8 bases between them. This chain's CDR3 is CASSLQGSTEAFF. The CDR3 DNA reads TGTGCCAGCAGCTTGCAGGGGAGCACTGAAGCTTTCTTT.

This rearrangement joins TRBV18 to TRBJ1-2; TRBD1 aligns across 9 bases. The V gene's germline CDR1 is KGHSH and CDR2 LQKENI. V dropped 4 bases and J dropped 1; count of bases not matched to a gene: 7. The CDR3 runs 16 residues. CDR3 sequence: CASSRPGQGLNYGYTF. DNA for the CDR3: TGTGCCAGCTCACGGCCGGGACAGGGACTTAACTATGGCTACACCTTC. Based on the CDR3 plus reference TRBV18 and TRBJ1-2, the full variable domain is NAGVMQNPRHLVRRRGQEARLRCSPMKGHSHVYWYRQLPEEGLKFMVYLQKENIIDESGMPKERFSAEFPKEGPSILRIQQVVRGDSAAYFCASSRPGQGLNYGYTFGSGTRLTVV.

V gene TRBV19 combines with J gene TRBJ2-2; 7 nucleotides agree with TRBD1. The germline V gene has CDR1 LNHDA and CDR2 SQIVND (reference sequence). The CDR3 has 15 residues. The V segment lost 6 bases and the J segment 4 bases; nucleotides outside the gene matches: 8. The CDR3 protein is CASRPGQLITGELFF. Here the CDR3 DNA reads TGTGCCAGTAGGCCGGGACAGCTCATCACCGGGGAGCTGTTTTTT.

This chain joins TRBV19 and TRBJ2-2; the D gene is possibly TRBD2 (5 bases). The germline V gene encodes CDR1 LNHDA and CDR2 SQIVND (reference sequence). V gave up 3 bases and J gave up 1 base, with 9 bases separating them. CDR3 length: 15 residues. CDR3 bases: TGTGCCAGTAGTATTGAGGGTTGGAACACCGGGGAGCTGTTTTTT. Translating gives CASSIEGWNTGELFF.

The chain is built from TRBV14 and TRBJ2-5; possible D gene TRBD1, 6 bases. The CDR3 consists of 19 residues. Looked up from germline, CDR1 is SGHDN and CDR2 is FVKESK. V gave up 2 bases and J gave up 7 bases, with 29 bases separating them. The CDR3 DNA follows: TGTGCCAGCAGCCAACTCTTTCTGAGAACAGGGTCCGAAGATGGGACCCAGTACTTC. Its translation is CASSQLFLRTGSEDGTQYF.

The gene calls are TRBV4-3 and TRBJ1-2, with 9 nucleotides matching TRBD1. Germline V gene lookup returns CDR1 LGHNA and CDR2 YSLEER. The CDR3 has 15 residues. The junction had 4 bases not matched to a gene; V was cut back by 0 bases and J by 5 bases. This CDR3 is CASSQETGGSYGYTF. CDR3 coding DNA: TGCGCCAGCAGCCAAGAGACAGGGGGTTCTTATGGCTACACCTTC.

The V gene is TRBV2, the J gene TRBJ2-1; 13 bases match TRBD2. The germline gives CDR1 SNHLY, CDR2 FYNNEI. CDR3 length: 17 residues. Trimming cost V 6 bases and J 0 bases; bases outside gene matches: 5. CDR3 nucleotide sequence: TGTGCCAGCAGAATTCGGACTAGCGGGAGCTCCTACAATGAGCAGTTCTTC. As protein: CASRIRTSGSSYNEQFF.

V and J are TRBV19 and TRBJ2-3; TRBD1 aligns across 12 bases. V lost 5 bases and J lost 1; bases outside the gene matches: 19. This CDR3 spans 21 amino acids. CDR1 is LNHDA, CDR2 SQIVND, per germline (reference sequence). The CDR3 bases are TGTGCCAGTAGTTCGGGACAGGGGGCTGGTAGCGGGAGGCCGCGCACAGATACGCAGTATTTT. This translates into CASSSGQGAGSGRPRTDTQYF.

DNA of the CDR3: TGTGCCAGTCACCCCAGGGGCCTAATTACAGATACGCAGTATTTT. Protein sequence: CASHPRGLITDTQYF. V is TRBV6-5 and J is TRBJ2-3; a possible D gene is TRBD1 (6 bases). V was shortened by 9 bases and J by 3 bases, with 19 bases between the two germline ends. This CDR3 contains 15 residues. Germline V gene lookup returns CDR1 MNHEY and CDR2 SVGAGI.